This T cell receptor beta chain was profiled in a study of cytomegalovirus exposure and HLA in healthy donors. The germline CDR1 and CDR2 sequences are SGHTA and FQGNSA. This CDR3 has 15 residues. J lost 2 bases, V lost 1 base, and 2 bases had no gene match. Method: immunoSEQ multiplex PCR; TCRdb's copy keeps in-frame clones and lacks some. The sample carries around 56,000 clones, 89% recorded once. V is TRBV7-2 and J is TRBJ2-3; 8 nucleotides match TRBD1. This receptor was identified in a woman between 18 and 29 years old in good health and CMV-seronegative. Sequencing was done on a sample of PBMCs. Written as DNA, the CDR3 is TGTGCCAGCAGCTTAGACAGGGGGTCCACAGATACGCAGTATTTT. Translation gives CASSLDRGSTDTQYF.